Following are 15 T cell receptor beta chains from one sample sequenced in a study of metastatic and nonmetastatic thyroid tumors. TCRdb re-called the PCR reads via MiXCR. Of approximately 79,000 clones in the sample, approximately 9% were seen once. No treatment had been given to any patient before thyroid surgery. Sequencing was performed on blood. The origin of the receptors is a female donor with papillary thyroid cancer or a benign thyroid nodule (not recorded which). Some clones in this sample may be carry-over from other donors' samples.

Many counts were recorded for this clone. The chain uses TRBV19 and TRBJ2-1, with D possibly being TRBD1 or TRBD2 (5 bases each). The ends were cut back, 0 bases at V and 7 bases at J, with 16 bases in the middle. This CDR3 spans 16 amino acids. Per the germline V gene, CDR1 is LNHDA and CDR2 is SQIVND (reference sequence). The CDR3 DNA reads TGTGCCAGTAGTATAGAAGGGGCTGGTCGAGGGAATGAGCAGTTCTTC. It yields the protein CASSIEGAGRGNEQFF.

This clone was seen just once. The rearrangement links TRBV5-6 to TRBJ1-1; D uncertain. CDR3 length: 12 residues. V was pared by 0 bases and J by 4 bases, with 4 bases between. CDR1 is SGHDT and CDR2 is YYEEEE in the germline V gene. CDR3 amino acids: CASSLDLTEAFF. CDR3 nucleotide sequence: TGTGCCAGCAGCTTGGATCTCACTGAAGCTTTCTTT.

This clone was counted ten times or more. This rearrangement joins TRBV6-1 to TRBJ1-3; D may be TRBD1 (5 bases). The CDR3 is 12 residues long. Germline values: CDR1 MNHNS, CDR2 SASEGT. The germline V and J ends were trimmed by 2 bases and 14 bases, with 13 bases remaining between them. Written as DNA, the CDR3 is TGTGCCAGCAGTGAATGGGGACCTCCTTTATATTTT. Protein sequence: CASSEWGPPLYF.

The table lists this clone with many counts. The DNA of the CDR3 is TGTGCCAGCAGTTCGGGACAGGTCCGGGCCGGGGAGCTGTTTTTT. Translation: CASSSGQVRAGELFF. The chain uses TRBV28 and TRBJ2-2; TRBD1 matches 8 bases. V trimming: 4 bases; J trimming: 6 bases; junction bases outside the gene matches: 7. In germline, CDR1 is MDHEN, CDR2 SYDVKM. The CDR3 spans 15 residues.

The J gene is TRBJ2-1, the V gene TRBV6-1, with 11 nucleotides matching TRBD2. The CDR3 length is 17 residues. Germline CDR1 and CDR2: MNHNS and SASEGT. After removal of 2 bases from V and 6 bases from J, the junction contained 9 bases not matched to a gene. CDR3 coding DNA: TGTGCCAGCAGTGAATCTAGCGGGGGGTCCGCGTCCAATGAGCAGTTCTTC. Encoded protein: CASSESSGGSASNEQFF.

This clone has more than one count but fewer than ten. The V and J genes are TRBV5-1 and TRBJ2-3; the match to TRBD2 covers 12 bases. The germline CDR1 and CDR2 sequences are SGHRS and YFSETQ. The junction had 6 bases not matched to a gene; V was cut back by 1 base and J by 0 bases. The CDR3 runs to 18 residues. This CDR3 reads CASSLRLAGGLSTDTQYF. CDR3 nucleotides: TGCGCCAGCAGCTTGAGGCTAGCGGGGGGGCTGAGCACAGATACGCAGTATTTT.

The table lists this clone with many counts. The CDR3 nucleotides are TGTGCCAGCAGCTCCCAGGGGGGAGGCGAAAAACTGTTTTTT. It codes for CASSSQGGGEKLFF. V and J are TRBV7-3 and TRBJ1-4; 7 bases are a match to TRBD1. Unmatched junction bases numbered 7, after V lost 4 bases and J lost 8 bases. The length of the CDR3 is 14 residues. The germline V gene encodes CDR1 SGHTA and CDR2 FQGTGA.

There are many counts of this clone. V is TRBV7-2 and J is TRBJ2-5, with 10 bases lining up with TRBD2. The CDR3 contains 15 residues. J was trimmed by 7 bases and V by 1 base; bases with no gene match: 6. Germline CDR1 is SGHTA and CDR2 is FQGNSA. In DNA, the CDR3 is TGTGCCAGCAGCTTAGACAGCGGGGGGGCCACGACCCAGTACTTC. It encodes CASSLDSGGATTQYF.

This clone showed up many times. CDR3 residues: CASSLGFSGNTIYF. For the CDR3, the DNA is TGTGCCAGCAGCTTGGGGTTCTCTGGAAACACCATATATTTT. The chain combines TRBV5-6 with TRBJ1-3; the D is unclear. V was pared by 0 bases and J by 0 bases, with 4 bases between. The CDR3 length is 14 residues. The germline V gene has CDR1 SGHDT and CDR2 YYEEEE.

Concerning this clone: A much larger clone is a single base away; this may be a read error. This chain joins TRBV5-6 and TRBJ2-6; D remains unclear. Trimming removed 6 bases from V and 4 bases from J, with 17 bases in between. Per germline, CDR1 SGHDT and CDR2 YYEEEE. The CDR3 has 16 residues. The CDR3 DNA reads as TGTGCCAGCATCCCGTTTGGGCAAGTAGGGGCCAACGTCCTGACTTTC. Protein product: CASIPFGQVGANVLTF.

This clone has ten or more counts. The V gene is TRBV11-2, the J gene TRBJ2-3; 7 bases match TRBD1. With V trimmed by 5 bases and J by 0 bases, 5 bases remained unmatched. The CDR3 consists of 15 residues. Germline V gene sequence: CDR1 SGHAT, CDR2 FQNNGV. CDR3: CASSPGQTSTDTQYF. CDR3 DNA sequence: TGTGCCAGCAGCCCGGGACAGACGAGCACAGATACGCAGTATTTT.

This clone was recorded many times. The chain uses TRBV13 and TRBJ1-3, with D possibly TRBD1 on 6 matching bases. CDR1 is PRHDT and CDR2 is FYEKMQ in the germline V gene (reference sequence). V was shortened by 5 bases and J by 0 bases, with 23 bases between the two germline ends. The CDR3 runs 19 residues. CDR3 nucleotides: TGTGCCAGCAGCCCGACCGGGACATCAAACTTTTACTCTGGAAACACCATATATTTT. It codes for CASSPTGTSNFYSGNTIYF.

This clone was observed at least ten times. V is TRBV6-1 and J is TRBJ2-7; TRBD1 or TRBD2 may be the D gene (7 bases each). The CDR3 has 15 residues. Trimming stripped 7 bases from V and 1 base from J, with 17 bases between. Germline V CDR1 and CDR2: MNHNS, SASEGT. CDR3 coding DNA: TGTGCCAGCACCAGGGGGGGGGTTCGATCCTACGAGCAGTACTTC. Amino acid sequence: CASTRGGVRSYEQYF.

This rearrangement joins TRBV19 to TRBJ1-1; TRBD1 aligns across 8 bases. The germline CDR1 and CDR2 sequences are LNHDA and SQIVND (reference sequence). After removal of 3 bases from V and 5 bases from J, the junction contained 11 bases not matched to a gene. There are 16 residues in the CDR3. The CDR3 nucleotides are TGTGCCAGTAGTATTCGGCGGACAGGGTGGGGAACTGAAGCTTTCTTT. Translated, it gives CASSIRRTGWGTEAFF.

There are many counts of this clone. The chain recombines TRBV4-2 with TRBJ2-5; no firm D call. CDR3 length equals 13 residues. The V gene lost 3 bases and the J gene lost 5 bases, with 10 bases spanning the gap. Germline CDR1 and CDR2: LGHNA and YNFKEQ. CDR3 nucleotide sequence: TGTGCCAGCAGCCAGCGCCCCGGGGAGACCCAGTACTTC. Its translation: CASSQRPGETQYF.